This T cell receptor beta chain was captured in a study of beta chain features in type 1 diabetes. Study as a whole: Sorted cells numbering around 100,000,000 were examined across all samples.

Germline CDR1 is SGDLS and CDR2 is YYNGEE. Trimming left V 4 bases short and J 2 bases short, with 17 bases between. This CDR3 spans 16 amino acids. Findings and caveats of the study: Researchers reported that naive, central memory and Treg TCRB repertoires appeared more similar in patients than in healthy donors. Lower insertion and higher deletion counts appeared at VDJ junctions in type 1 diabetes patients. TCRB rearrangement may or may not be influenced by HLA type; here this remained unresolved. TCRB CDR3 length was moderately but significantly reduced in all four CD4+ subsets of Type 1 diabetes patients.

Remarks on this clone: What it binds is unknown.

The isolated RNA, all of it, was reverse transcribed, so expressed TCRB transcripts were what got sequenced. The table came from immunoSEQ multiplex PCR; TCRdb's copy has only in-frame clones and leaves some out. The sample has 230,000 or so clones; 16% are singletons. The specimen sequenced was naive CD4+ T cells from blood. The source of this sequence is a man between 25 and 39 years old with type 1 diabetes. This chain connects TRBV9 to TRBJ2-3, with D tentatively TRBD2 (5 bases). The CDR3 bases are TGTGCCAGCAGCCCCCGAGGTGCGGGTACCACAGATACGCAGTATTTT. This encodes CASSPRGAGTTDTQYF.